This T cell receptor (beta chain) was sequenced during a study of OX40 agonist ivuxolimab in advanced cancers. The CDR3 spans 14 residues. The V gene's germline CDR1 is SGHDN and CDR2 FVKESK. V shed 4 bases and J 6 bases; nucleotides not matched to a gene: 1. Clones were sequenced by immunoSEQ multiplex PCR, and TCRdb holds only the in-frame ones, with some missing. The sample shows fewer than 90,000 clones, roughly 88% of them seen only once. The sample here was CD4+ or CD8+ T cells sorted from blood, taken in a trial of the OX40 agonist ivuxolimab. The rearrangement links TRBV14 to TRBJ2-2; 11 bases map to TRBD1. The source of this sequence is an adult with an advanced solid tumor such as melanoma, head and neck, liver or kidney cancer. This chain's CDR3 is CASSRDRGAGELFF. The CDR3 region has the DNA TGTGCCAGCAGCCGGGACAGGGGGGCCGGGGAGCTGTTTTTT.